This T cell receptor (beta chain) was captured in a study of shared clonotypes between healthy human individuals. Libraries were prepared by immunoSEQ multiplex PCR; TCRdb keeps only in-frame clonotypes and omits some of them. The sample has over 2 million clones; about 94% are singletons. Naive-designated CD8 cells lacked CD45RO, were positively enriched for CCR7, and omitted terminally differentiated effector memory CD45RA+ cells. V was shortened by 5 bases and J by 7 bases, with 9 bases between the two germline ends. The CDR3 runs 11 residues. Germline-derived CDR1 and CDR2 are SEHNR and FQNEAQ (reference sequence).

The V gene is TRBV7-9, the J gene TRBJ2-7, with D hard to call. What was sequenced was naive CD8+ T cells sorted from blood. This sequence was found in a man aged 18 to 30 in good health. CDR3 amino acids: CASSIIAEQYF. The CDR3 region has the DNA TGTGCCAGCAGCATTATAGCAGAGCAGTACTTC.